These 23 T cell receptor beta chains originate from one sample sequenced in a study of cytomegalovirus exposure and HLA in healthy donors. PCR involved 60 Vbeta and 13 Jbeta primers. The data were produced by immunoSEQ multiplex PCR, yet TCRdb's version contains in-frame clones alone and is incomplete. This table has around 150,000 clones, around 76% appearing once. Specimen: PBMCs. These receptors all stem from a male donor in good health and CMV-seronegative.

This sequence joins TRBV15 and TRBJ2-7; D is possibly TRBD1 (5 bases). This CDR3 is built from 12 residues. The V and J ends lost 2 bases and 10 bases respectively, with 12 bases between them. Germline V lookup: CDR1 LNHNV, CDR2 YYDKDF (reference sequence). Here the CDR3 reads CATSRPQQGQYF. In nucleotides, the CDR3 is TGTGCCACCAGCAGACCCCAGCAGGGCCAGTACTTC.

The chain links TRBV6-6 to TRBJ1-1; a possible D gene is TRBD1 (5 bases). The V and J ends lost 5 bases and 3 bases respectively, with 10 bases between them. CDR3 length equals 13 residues. Germline values: CDR1 MNHNY, CDR2 SVGAGI (reference sequence). DNA of the CDR3: TGTGCCAGCAGTCCCAGGGTCGACACTGAAGCTTTCTTT. This codes for CASSPRVDTEAFF.

The chain has TRBV15 and TRBJ1-1; D is uncertain. Germline V gives CDR1 LNHNV, CDR2 YYDKDF (reference sequence). V was cut by 1 base and J by 5 bases, with 8 bases left in between. The CDR3 has 13 residues. In DNA, the CDR3 is TGTGCCACCAGCAGAGGGCGGGGAACTGAAGCTTTCTTT. Its protein product is CATSRGRGTEAFF.

The rearrangement joins TRBV7-2 to TRBJ2-5; TRBD1 matches at 7 bases. This CDR3 has 14 amino acids. The junction had 6 bases not matched to a gene; V was cut back by 3 bases and J by 5 bases. The germline V gene has CDR1 SGHTA and CDR2 FQGNSA. The CDR3 region is CASSFDRVHETQYF. The CDR3, as DNA: TGTGCCAGCAGCTTTGACAGGGTCCACGAGACCCAGTACTTC.

The chain carries TRBV30 and TRBJ1-2, with D tentatively TRBD1 (6 bases). This CDR3 comprises 12 residues. Trimming pared 8 bases from V and 5 bases from J, leaving 15 bases between. Germline CDR1 and CDR2: GTSNPN and SVGIG (reference sequence). The CDR3 DNA reads TGTGCCGCCCATCGGGGGGCGTATGGCTACACCTTC. Translating gives CAAHRGAYGYTF.

The DNA for the CDR3 is TGCGCCAGCAGCCATTTCGGGACAGTAACCACCGGGGAGCTGTTTTTT. Translated, it gives CASSHFGTVTTGELFF. The genes are TRBV4-1 and TRBJ2-2; 7 bases are shared with TRBD1. The germline gives CDR1 MGHRA, CDR2 YSYEKL. This CDR3 has 16 residues. V trimming: 3 bases; J trimming: 4 bases; junction bases outside the gene matches: 8.

This clone was observed a single time. The CDR3 DNA follows: TGTGCCAGCAGCTTGGGACTACCTCGAAAGCAGTACTTC. It encodes CASSLGLPRKQYF. The chain uses TRBV5-4 and TRBJ2-7; D is perhaps TRBD2 (5 bases). This CDR3 has 13 residues. Germline-derived CDR1 and CDR2 are SGHNT and YYREEE (reference sequence). The V gene lost 0 bases and the J gene lost 8 bases, with 12 bases spanning the gap.

J is TRBJ1-2 and V is TRBV27; D perhaps matches TRBD1 (6 bases). V was clipped by 5 bases and J by 5 bases, with 12 bases between them. The CDR3 totals 13 residues. The germline CDR1 and CDR2 sequences are MNHEY and SMNVEV (reference sequence). CDR3 DNA: TGTGCCAGCAGTCCAGGGGTTCTTTATGGCTACACCTTC. Translation gives CASSPGVLYGYTF.

The chain couples TRBV7-9 to TRBJ1-4; no clear D gene. This CDR3 contains 16 residues. Germline V gene data show CDR1 as SEHNR and CDR2 as FQNEAQ (reference sequence). V lost 1 base and J lost 7, with 16 bases in between. The CDR3 sequence: CASSLGGLWTGEKLFF. As DNA, the CDR3 is TGTGCCAGCAGCTTAGGCGGACTATGGACTGGTGAAAAACTGTTTTTT.

The sample holds one count of this clone. The chain employs TRBV7-2 and TRBJ2-1, with a weak D call TRBD2 (6 bases). V dropped 1 base and J dropped 10 bases, with 17 bases sitting between them. Germline V gene sequence: CDR1 SGHTA, CDR2 FQGNSA. The CDR3 totals 15 residues. Written as DNA, the CDR3 is TGTGCCAGCAGCTTAGAACCACCGGGACTCGGCGAGCAGTTCTTC. This sequence encodes CASSLEPPGLGEQFF.

This clone has a single count. The rearrangement joins TRBV4-2 to TRBJ2-7, with D perhaps TRBD1 (5 bases). Trimming pared 0 bases from V and 10 bases from J, leaving 13 bases between. The CDR3 totals 13 residues. Germline V gives CDR1 LGHNA, CDR2 YNFKEQ. This CDR3 reads CASSQDRGSVQYF. CDR3 nucleotides: TGTGCCAGCAGCCAAGATAGGGGTTCAGTCCAGTACTTC.

The gene calls are TRBV5-1 and TRBJ2-5; 7 bases fit TRBD1. This CDR3 is built from 18 residues. V dropped 0 bases and J dropped 6; count of bases not matched to a gene: 17. Germline V gene sequence: CDR1 SGHRS, CDR2 YFSETQ. CDR3 in DNA: TGCGCCAGCAGCTTGGCCTTAATTAAGAGACAGGGTCGGCAGACCCAGTACTTC. Protein: CASSLALIKRQGRQTQYF.

This clone was found once. One end of the junction fails to match germline, which may point to a read error. This rearrangement joins TRBV6-5 to TRBJ2-5, with TRBD2 identical over 9 bases. This CDR3 is built from 16 residues. Germline CDR1 is MNHEY and CDR2 is SVGAGI. The CDR3 DNA reads TGTGCCCGCAGTTACTCGAGACTAGCGGCTCAAGAGACCCAGTACTTC. Translated: CARSYSRLAAQETQYF.

The rearrangement uses TRBV9 and TRBJ1-3; TRBD1 matches 7 bases. Germline lookup yields CDR1 SGDLS and CDR2 YYNGEE. This CDR3 contains 15 residues. Trimming took 3 bases from V and 1 from J; bases not matched to a gene: 4. This CDR3 reads CASSGDRESGNTIYF. DNA of the CDR3: TGTGCCAGCAGCGGTGACAGGGAATCTGGAAACACCATATATTTT.

Remarks on this clone: The junction departs from the called germline gene at one end, perhaps through a read error. CDR3 coding DNA: TGTGCCGTAGGGGGCTCCAACGAGCAGTACTTC. Translating gives CAVGGSNEQYF. The chain has TRBV6-6 and TRBJ2-7, with 7 bases aligning to TRBD1. The CDR3 has 11 residues. Germline V gene data show CDR1 as MNHNY and CDR2 as SVGAGI (reference sequence).

This chain uses TRBV7-2 with TRBJ2-7; perhaps TRBD1 as D (5 bases). This CDR3 has 12 residues. CDR1 is SGHTA, CDR2 FQGNSA, per germline. V was trimmed by 5 bases and J by 6 bases, leaving 11 bases between them. CDR3 nucleotide sequence: TGTGCCAGCAGCGCAATAGGGGCCGAGCAGTACTTC. Translation gives CASSAIGAEQYF. Supplemented by reference TRBV7-2 and TRBJ2-7, the full variable domain reads GAGVSQSPSNKVTEKGKDVELRCDPISGHTALYWYRQSLGQGLEFLIYFQGNSAPDKSGLPSDRFSAERTGGSVSTLTIQRTQQEDSAVYLCASSAIGAEQYFGPGTRLTVT.

The chain carries TRBV7-3 and TRBJ2-3; D unresolved. The CDR3 runs to 14 residues. Between the trimmed V and J ends, which lost 5 bases and 0 bases, there was a span of 9 bases. Germline V lookup: CDR1 SGHTA, CDR2 FQGTGA. The CDR3 DNA reads TGTGCCAGCAGCCCAGCAGCGAGCACAGATACGCAGTATTTT. It encodes CASSPAASTDTQYF.

This CDR3 reads CASSPKQGVTEAFF. The DNA for the CDR3 is TGTGCCAGCTCACCTAAACAGGGGGTCACTGAAGCTTTCTTT. J is TRBJ1-1 and V is TRBV18, with 8 bases matching TRBD1. Trimming cost V 3 bases and J 4 bases; bases outside gene matches: 4. Germline assignment: CDR1 KGHSH and CDR2 LQKENI. The CDR3 consists of 14 residues. Supplemented by reference TRBV18 and TRBJ1-1, the full variable domain reads NAGVMQNPRHLVRRRGQEARLRCSPMKGHSHVYWYRQLPEEGLKFMVYLQKENIIDESGMPKERFSAEFPKEGPSILRIQQVVRGDSAAYFCASSPKQGVTEAFFGQGTRLTVV.

V is TRBV7-2 and J is TRBJ2-2, with a possible D match to TRBD2 (5 bases). Trimming cost V 5 bases and J 4 bases, with 14 bases left between them. The CDR3 contains 15 residues. CDR1 and CDR2 (germline): SGHTA, FQGNSA. The CDR3 coding sequence is TGTGCCAGCAGCCAAGAGGACGGAGGCACCGGGGAGCTGTTTTTT. This encodes CASSQEDGGTGELFF.

This clone was counted a few times. This rearrangement joins TRBV30 to TRBJ1-2, with 8 bases aligning to TRBD1. V dropped 0 bases and J dropped 8; count of bases not matched to a gene: 5. The length of the CDR3 is 13 residues. Germline V gene lookup returns CDR1 GTSNPN and CDR2 SVGIG (reference sequence). The CDR3 region is CAWSVTGGLGYTF. The DNA of the CDR3 is TGTGCCTGGAGTGTAACAGGGGGTTTAGGCTACACCTTC.

This clone was counted between two and nine times. CDR3 sequence reads: CASSFSGANVLTF. In DNA form, the CDR3 reads TGTGCCAGCAGTTTCTCCGGGGCCAACGTCCTGACTTTC. This rearrangement joins TRBV28 to TRBJ2-6; D is uncertain. Germline V CDR1 and CDR2: MDHEN, SYDVKM. The CDR3 is 13 residues long. Trimming removed 3 bases at V and 4 bases at J, with 4 bases between.

V gene TRBV7-3 combines with J gene TRBJ2-2; tentatively, D is TRBD2 (5 bases). The V and J ends lost 3 bases and 6 bases respectively, with 8 bases between them. Germline V CDR1 and CDR2: SGHTA, FQGTGA. The CDR3 covers 13 residues. The CDR3 DNA sequence: TGTGCCAGCAGCTTTAGGGAGCCCGGGGAGCTGTTTTTT. Residues: CASSFREPGELFF.

The chain uses TRBV5-6 and TRBJ2-5; tentatively, D is TRBD1 (5 bases). Trimming removed 3 bases from V and 7 bases from J, with 10 bases in between. Germline assignment: CDR1 SGHDT and CDR2 YYEEEE. There are 12 residues in the CDR3. The CDR3 DNA sequence: TGTGCCAGCAGCTGGGGCGGTGGGACCCAGTACTTC. It specifies CASSWGGGTQYF.